One sample yielded the 2 T cell receptor beta chains listed below, sequenced in a study of T cells in Graves' hyperthyroidism and ophthalmopathy. TCR beta CDR3 sequences were amplified from RNA transcripts. Initially, a first-round RT-PCR of the TCR CDR3 employed the HTBI primer set. TCRdb reprocessed the multiplex PCR reads via MiXCR and lists one record per CDR3 protein. The data show about 620,000 distinct CDR3 sequences, with 15% to 20% seen just once and about 3.8% held by the top ten. The sequenced material came from blood. Receptors were obtained from a woman aged 25 to 39 with Graves' hyperthyroidism.

This clonotype was seen at least ten times. The V gene is TRBV6-6, the J gene TRBJ2-3; D is possibly TRBD2 (6 bases). This CDR3 is built from 14 residues. Germline V lookup: CDR1 MNHNY, CDR2 SVGAGI (reference sequence). Trimming took off 2 bases at V and 5 bases at J, with 11 bases between the two ends. DNA for the CDR3: TGTGCCAGCAGTTACGAGGGAGGAATAGATACGCAGTATTTT. Protein product: CASSYEGGIDTQYF.

Concerning this clonotype: Possible read error: a much larger clone is one base away. This sequence joins TRBV28 and TRBJ2-2, with 14 bases aligning to TRBD2. This CDR3 contains 16 residues. Germline assignment: CDR1 MDHEN and CDR2 SYDVKM. CDR3 residues: CAGLAGGPGFTGGLFF. The CDR3 DNA follows: TGTGCCGGACTAGCGGGAGGACCCGGGTTTACCGGGGGGCTGTTTTTT.